The rows below give T cell receptor beta chains drawn from one sample of a study of cytomegalovirus exposure and HLA in healthy donors. The method was immunoSEQ multiplex PCR; TCRdb's version includes in-frame clones alone and lacks a portion of them. This sample carries fewer than 250,000 clones, roughly 80% of them seen once, and the ten largest clones take 2.9%. Sequencing was performed on PBMCs. The receptors were gathered from a man aged 25 to 40 in good health and CMV-seronegative. The CDR3 runs from the conserved cysteine through the conserved F or W. The order of the fields is D gene, CDR3 length, clone size, J gene, V gene, CDR3 DNA, CDR3 protein. A D gene is named only where the DNA matches it firmly. Some rows mark clone size as missing; the rest say once, few, many or name a class of expanded clone.

d_call: TRBD2; cdr3_length: 16; clone_size: NA; j_call: TRBJ2-5; v_call: TRBV7-2; cdr3_nt: TGTGCCAGCAGCAGCACGGGACTAGCGGGGGGGGTGACCCAGTACTTC; cdr3_aa: CASSSTGLAGGVTQYF
d_call: NA; cdr3_length: 16; clone_size: NA; j_call: TRBJ1-5; v_call: TRBV6-1; cdr3_nt: TGTGCCAGCAGTGAAGATTGGGGCAGGGGCAATCAGCCCCAGCATTTT; cdr3_aa: CASSEDWGRGNQPQHF
d_call: TRBD2; cdr3_length: 16; clone_size: few; j_call: TRBJ2-2; v_call: TRBV5-1; cdr3_nt: TGCGCCAGCAGGGAGCGCGGGGGGGCCGGGACCGGGGAGCTGTTTTTT; cdr3_aa: CASRERGGAGTGELFF
d_call: TRBD1; cdr3_length: 16; clone_size: NA; j_call: TRBJ1-6; v_call: TRBV6-6; cdr3_nt: TGTGCCAGCTACAAGGACAGGGCTTCCGATAATTCACCCCTCCACTTT; cdr3_aa: CASYKDRASDNSPLHF
d_call: NA; cdr3_length: 15; clone_size: NA; j_call: TRBJ1-1; v_call: TRBV5-4; cdr3_nt: TGTGCCAGCAGCCCGAACGGGTTAATAAACACTGAAGCTTTCTTT; cdr3_aa: CASSPNGLINTEAFF
d_call: NA; cdr3_length: 14; clone_size: NA; j_call: TRBJ2-5; v_call: TRBV29-1; cdr3_nt: TGCAGCGTACAGGCCAGGGGTTCCCAAGAGACCCAGTACTTC; cdr3_aa: CSVQARGSQETQYF
d_call: NA; cdr3_length: 15; clone_size: NA; j_call: TRBJ2-7; v_call: TRBV28; cdr3_nt: TGTGCCAGCAGTCCGCCGACAGGGAGGTCCTACGAGCAGTACTTC; cdr3_aa: CASSPPTGRSYEQYF
d_call: NA; cdr3_length: 13; clone_size: NA; j_call: TRBJ1-1; v_call: TRBV4-1; cdr3_nt: TGCGCCAGCAGCCCCCAGGGTGACACTGAAGCTTTCTTT; cdr3_aa: CASSPQGDTEAFF
d_call: NA; cdr3_length: 15; clone_size: few; j_call: TRBJ1-5; v_call: TRBV2; cdr3_nt: TGTGCCAGCAAGGGAAAGGGGATTAGCAATCAGCCCCAGCATTTT; cdr3_aa: CASKGKGISNQPQHF
d_call: NA; cdr3_length: 14; clone_size: NA; j_call: TRBJ1-2; v_call: TRBV4-3; cdr3_nt: TGCGCCAGCAGCCAAGACCGGGCGGGGGAGGGCTACACCTTC; cdr3_aa: CASSQDRAGEGYTF